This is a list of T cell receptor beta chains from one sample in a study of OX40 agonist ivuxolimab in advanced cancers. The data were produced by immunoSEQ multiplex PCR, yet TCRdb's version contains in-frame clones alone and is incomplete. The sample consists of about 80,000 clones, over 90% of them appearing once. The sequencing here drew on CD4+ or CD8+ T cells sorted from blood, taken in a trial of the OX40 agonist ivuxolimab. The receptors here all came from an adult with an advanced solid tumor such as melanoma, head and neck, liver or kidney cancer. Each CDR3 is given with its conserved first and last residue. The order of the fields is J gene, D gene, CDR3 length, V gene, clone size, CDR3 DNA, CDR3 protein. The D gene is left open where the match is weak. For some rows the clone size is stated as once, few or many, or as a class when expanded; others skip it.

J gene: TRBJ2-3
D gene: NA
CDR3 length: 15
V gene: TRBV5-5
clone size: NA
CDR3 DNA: TGTGCCAGCAGCTTGGGGGGCGGTTACACAGATACGCAGTATTTT
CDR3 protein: CASSLGGGYTDTQYF

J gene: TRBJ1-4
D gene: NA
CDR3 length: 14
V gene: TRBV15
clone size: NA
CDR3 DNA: TGTGCCACCAGCGGACAGATACTTAATGAAAAACTGTTTTTT
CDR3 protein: CATSGQILNEKLFF

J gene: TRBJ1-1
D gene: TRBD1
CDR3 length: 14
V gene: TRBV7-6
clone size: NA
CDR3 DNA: TGTGCCAGCAGCTTAAAAGGGGGCCAGACTGAAGCTTTCTTT
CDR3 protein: CASSLKGGQTEAFF

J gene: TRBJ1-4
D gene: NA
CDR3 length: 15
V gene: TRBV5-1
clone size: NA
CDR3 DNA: TGCGCCAGCAGCTTGGGGTCAGGGAATAATGAAAAACTGTTTTTT
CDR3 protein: CASSLGSGNNEKLFF

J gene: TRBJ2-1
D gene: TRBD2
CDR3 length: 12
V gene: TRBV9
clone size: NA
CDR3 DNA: TGTGCCAGCAGCGTGGGGACTATGCAGTTGATCTTC
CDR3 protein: CASSVGTMQLIF

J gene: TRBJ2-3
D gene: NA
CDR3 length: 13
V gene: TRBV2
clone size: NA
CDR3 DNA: TGTGCCAGCAGTGAACTAGGCACAGATACGCAGTATTTT
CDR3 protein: CASSELGTDTQYF

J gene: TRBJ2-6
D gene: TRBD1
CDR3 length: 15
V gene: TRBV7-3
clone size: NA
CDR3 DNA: TGTGCCAGCAGCTCGACAGGGCCCGGGGCCAACGTCCTGACTTTC
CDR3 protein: CASSSTGPGANVLTF

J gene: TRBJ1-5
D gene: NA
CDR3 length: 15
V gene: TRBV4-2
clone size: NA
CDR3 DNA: TGTGCCAGCAGCCAATGGGGCAGGGGAGATCAGCCCCAGCATTTT
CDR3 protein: CASSQWGRGDQPQHF

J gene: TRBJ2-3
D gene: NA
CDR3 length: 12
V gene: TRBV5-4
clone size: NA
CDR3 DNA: TGTGCCAGCAGCCACATAGGAGATACGCAGTATTTT
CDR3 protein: CASSHIGDTQYF

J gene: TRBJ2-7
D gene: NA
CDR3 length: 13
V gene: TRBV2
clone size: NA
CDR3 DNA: TGTGCCAGCAGTGCTCTCCAGGTCCAAGAGCAGTACTTC
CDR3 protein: CASSALQVQEQYF

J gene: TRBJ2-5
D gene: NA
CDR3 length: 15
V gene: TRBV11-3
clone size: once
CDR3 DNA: TGTGCCAGCAGCCCCGCCCAGTTGTACCAAGAGACCCAGTACTTC
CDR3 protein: CASSPAQLYQETQYF

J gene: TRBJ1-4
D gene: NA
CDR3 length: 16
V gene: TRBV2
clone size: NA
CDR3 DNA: TGTGCCAGCAAGGGCAGCCAACCACCAACTAATGAAAAACTGTTTTTT
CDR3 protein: CASKGSQPPTNEKLFF

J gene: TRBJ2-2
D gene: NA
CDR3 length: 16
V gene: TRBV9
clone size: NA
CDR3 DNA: TGTGCCAGCAGCCTTAGCGGAGACGCGAACACCGGGGAGCTGTTTTTT
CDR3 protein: CASSLSGDANTGELFF

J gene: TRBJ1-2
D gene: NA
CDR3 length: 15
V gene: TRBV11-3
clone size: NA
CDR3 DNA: TGTGCCAGCAGCTACCGGGCCGATCCTTCTTATGGCTACACCTTC
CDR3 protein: CASSYRADPSYGYTF

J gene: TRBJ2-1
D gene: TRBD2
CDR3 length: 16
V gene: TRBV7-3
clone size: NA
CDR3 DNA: TGTGCCAGCAGTTCTGGACTAGCGAGCTCCTACAATGAGCAGTTCTTC
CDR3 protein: CASSSGLASSYNEQFF

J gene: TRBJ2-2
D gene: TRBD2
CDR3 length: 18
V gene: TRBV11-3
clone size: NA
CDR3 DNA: TGTGCCAGCAGCTTAGAATTAGCGGGAGGGCCAAAGACCGGGGAGCTGTTTTTT
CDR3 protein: CASSLELAGGPKTGELFF

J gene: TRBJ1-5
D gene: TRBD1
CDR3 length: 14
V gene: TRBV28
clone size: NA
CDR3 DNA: TGTGCCAGCAGTGTTGGACAGGGCAATCAGCCCCAGCATTTT
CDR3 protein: CASSVGQGNQPQHF

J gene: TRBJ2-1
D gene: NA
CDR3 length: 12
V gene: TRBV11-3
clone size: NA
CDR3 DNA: TGTGCCAGCAGCCCAGGGCGCCAGGGCCAGTTCTTC
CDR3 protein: CASSPGRQGQFF

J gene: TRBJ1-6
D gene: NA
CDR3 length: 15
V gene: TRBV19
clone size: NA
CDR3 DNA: TGTGCCAGTAGTATTTCATGGGGGAATAATTCACCCCTCCACTTT
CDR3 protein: CASSISWGNNSPLHF

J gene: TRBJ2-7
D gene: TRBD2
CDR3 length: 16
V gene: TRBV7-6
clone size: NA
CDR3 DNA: TGTGCCAGCAGCCTACAGACTAGCGGGGTATCCTACGAGCAGTACTTC
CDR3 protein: CASSLQTSGVSYEQYF

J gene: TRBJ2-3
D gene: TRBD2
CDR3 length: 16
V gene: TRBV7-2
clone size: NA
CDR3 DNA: TGTGCCGAAACGAGGGGAGGGTTTACCACCATAGATACGCAGTATTTT
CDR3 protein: CAETRGGFTTIDTQYF

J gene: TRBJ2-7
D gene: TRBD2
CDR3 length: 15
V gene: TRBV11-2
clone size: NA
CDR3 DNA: TGTGCCAGCAGCTTAGAACTAGCGGGAGACTACGAGCAGTACTTC
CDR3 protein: CASSLELAGDYEQYF

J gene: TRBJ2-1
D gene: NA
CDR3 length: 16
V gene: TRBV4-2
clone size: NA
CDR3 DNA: TGTGCCAGCAGCCAACCCGACCAGAGCTCCTACAATGAGCAGTTCTTC
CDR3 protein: CASSQPDQSSYNEQFF

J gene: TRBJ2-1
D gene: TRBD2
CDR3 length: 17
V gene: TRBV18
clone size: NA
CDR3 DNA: TGTGCCAGCTCACCACCGCGACTAGCGGGATTTTTGGATGAGCAGTTCTTC
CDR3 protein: CASSPPRLAGFLDEQFF

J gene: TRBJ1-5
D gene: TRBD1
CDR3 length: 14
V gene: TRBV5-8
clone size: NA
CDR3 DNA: TGTGCCAGCAGCTTGAAGGGGGCAGATCAGCCCCAGCATTTT
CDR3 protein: CASSLKGADQPQHF

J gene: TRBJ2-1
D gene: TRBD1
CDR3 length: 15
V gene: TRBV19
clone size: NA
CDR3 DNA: TGTGCCAGTAGTTCCGGCAGACAGGGTTCACTTGAGCAGTTCTTC
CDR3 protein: CASSSGRQGSLEQFF

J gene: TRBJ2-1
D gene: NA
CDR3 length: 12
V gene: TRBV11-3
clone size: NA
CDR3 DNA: TGTGCCAGCAGTCTCCGCTGGAATGAGCAGTTCTTC
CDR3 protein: CASSLRWNEQFF

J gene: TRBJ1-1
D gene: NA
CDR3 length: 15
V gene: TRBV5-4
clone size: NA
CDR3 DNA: TGTGCCAGCAGCTTCGCAGGGAATGGGGCCACTGAAGCTTTCTTT
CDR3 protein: CASSFAGNGATEAFF

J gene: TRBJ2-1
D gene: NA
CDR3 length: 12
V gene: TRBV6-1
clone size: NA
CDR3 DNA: TGTGCCAGCAATAATGGGCCCAATGAGCAGTTCTTC
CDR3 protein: CASNNGPNEQFF

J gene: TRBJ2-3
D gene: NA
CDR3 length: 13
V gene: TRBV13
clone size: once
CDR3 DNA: TGTGCCAGCAGCAAGGCGCGGGAAGATACGCAGTATTTT
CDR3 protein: CASSKAREDTQYF

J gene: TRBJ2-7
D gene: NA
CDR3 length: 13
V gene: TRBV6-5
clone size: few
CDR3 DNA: TGTGCCAGCAGTCGTAGGGGTCCCTACGAGCAGTACTTC
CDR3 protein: CASSRRGPYEQYF

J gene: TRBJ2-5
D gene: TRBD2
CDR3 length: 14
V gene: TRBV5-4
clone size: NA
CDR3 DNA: TGTGCCAGCAGCTTTACGGGAGGGGGAGAGACCCAGTACTTC
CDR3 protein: CASSFTGGGETQYF

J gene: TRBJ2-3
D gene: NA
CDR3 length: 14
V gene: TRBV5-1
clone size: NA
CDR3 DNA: TGCGCCAGTACGAAACAGGACCGCACAGATACGCAGTATTTT
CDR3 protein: CASTKQDRTDTQYF

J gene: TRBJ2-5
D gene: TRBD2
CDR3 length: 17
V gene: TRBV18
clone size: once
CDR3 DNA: TGTGCCAGCTCATCCCGACTAGCGGGAGGACGTCAAGAGACCCAGTACTTC
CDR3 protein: CASSSRLAGGRQETQYF

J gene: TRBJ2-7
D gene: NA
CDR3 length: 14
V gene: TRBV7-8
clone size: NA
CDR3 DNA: TGTGCCAGCAGCGTAAACGGGGCCGAATACGAGCAGTACTTC
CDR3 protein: CASSVNGAEYEQYF

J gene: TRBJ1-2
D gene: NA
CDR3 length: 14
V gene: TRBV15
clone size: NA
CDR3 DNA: TGTGCCACCAGCAGAGGGGAAGGAGTTGGTGGCTACACCTTC
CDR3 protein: CATSRGEGVGGYTF

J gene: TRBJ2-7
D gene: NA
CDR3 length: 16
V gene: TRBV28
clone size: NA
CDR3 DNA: TGTGCCAGCAGCACCCCCGGAGGGACGGCGGCCTACGAGCAGTACTTC
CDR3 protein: CASSTPGGTAAYEQYF

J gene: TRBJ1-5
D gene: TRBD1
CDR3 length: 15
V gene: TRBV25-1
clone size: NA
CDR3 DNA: TGTGCCAGCGGAGGATCGGGACAGGGGCATCAGCCCCAGCATTTT
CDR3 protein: CASGGSGQGHQPQHF

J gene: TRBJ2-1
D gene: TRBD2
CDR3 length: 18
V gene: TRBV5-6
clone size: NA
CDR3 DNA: TGTGCCAGCAGCTTGGGGACTAGCGGGAGGCGCTTAGGCCATGAGCAGTTCTTC
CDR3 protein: CASSLGTSGRRLGHEQFF

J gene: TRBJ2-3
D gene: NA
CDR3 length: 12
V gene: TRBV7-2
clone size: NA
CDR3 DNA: TGTGCCAGCGTTACTAGCACAGATACGCAGTATTTT
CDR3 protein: CASVTSTDTQYF

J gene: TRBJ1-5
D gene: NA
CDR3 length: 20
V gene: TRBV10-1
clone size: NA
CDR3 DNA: TGCGCCAGCAGTGTAAGAGTTTTTCCCCGGAGCAGGGGATATCGTCAGCCCCAGCATTTT
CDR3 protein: CASSVRVFPRSRGYRQPQHF

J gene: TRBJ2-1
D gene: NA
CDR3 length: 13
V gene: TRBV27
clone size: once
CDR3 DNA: TGTGCCAGCAGCCTCCGTGGGGACAATGAGCAGTTCTTC
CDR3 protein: CASSLRGDNEQFF

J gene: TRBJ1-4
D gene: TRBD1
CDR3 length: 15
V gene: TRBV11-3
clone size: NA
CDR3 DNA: TGTGCCAGCAGCTTAAGGACAGGGGGGAATGAAAAACTGTTTTTT
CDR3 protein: CASSLRTGGNEKLFF

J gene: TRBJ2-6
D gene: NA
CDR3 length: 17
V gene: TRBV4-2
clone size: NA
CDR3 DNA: TGTGCCAGCAGCCCCCCGGGGTCCTGGAGTCTTACCAACGTCCTGACTTTC
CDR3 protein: CASSPPGSWSLTNVLTF

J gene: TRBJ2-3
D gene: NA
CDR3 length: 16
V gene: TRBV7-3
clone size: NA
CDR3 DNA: TGTGCCAGCAGCTTACAGCCGGATCCTGGCACAGATACGCAGTATTTT
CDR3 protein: CASSLQPDPGTDTQYF

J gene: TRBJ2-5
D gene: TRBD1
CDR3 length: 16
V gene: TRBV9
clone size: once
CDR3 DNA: TGTGCCAGCAGCGTAGGGGGACAGCTTTTCCAAGAGACCCAGTACTTC
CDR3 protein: CASSVGGQLFQETQYF

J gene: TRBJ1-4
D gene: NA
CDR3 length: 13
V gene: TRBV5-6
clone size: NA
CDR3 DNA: TGTGCCAGCAGCTTGCAATATAATGAAAAACTGTTTTTT
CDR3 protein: CASSLQYNEKLFF

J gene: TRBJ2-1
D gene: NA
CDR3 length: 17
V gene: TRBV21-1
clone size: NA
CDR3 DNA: TGTGCCAGCAGCGGAAACGTGGGACTAGCGGGATCCAATGAGCAGTTCTTC
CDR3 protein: CASSGNVGLAGSNEQFF

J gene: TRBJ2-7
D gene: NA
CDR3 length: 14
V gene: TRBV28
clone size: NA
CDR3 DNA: TGTGCCAGCAGTTTATTTGGAGGGAACTACGAGCAGTACTTC
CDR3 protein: CASSLFGGNYEQYF

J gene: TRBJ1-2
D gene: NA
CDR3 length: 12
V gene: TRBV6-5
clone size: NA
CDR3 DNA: TGTGCCAGCAGTAACGGGGTCTATGGCTACACCTTC
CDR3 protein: CASSNGVYGYTF